These 7 T cell receptor beta chains share one sample of origin, sequenced in a study of vaccination effects on CD4 cells after COVID-19. Data came from immunoSEQ multiplex PCR; TCRdb stores just in-frame clones and leaves some out. Counted here are roughly 33,000 clones, roughly 73% occurring once; the ten biggest clones make up around 27%. No antigen has been assigned to these receptors. ViraFEST used viral peptide pools to expand antigen-specific CD4+ T cells before sequencing. When nine to ten days of culture had elapsed, CD4+ T cells were isolated. No vaccinee had earlier SARS-CoV-2 infection, and nucleocapsid antibodies were negative. Sample: CD4+ T cells from PBMCs cultured with HCoV-OC43 spike peptides, taken before COVID-19 vaccination. This sample's subset: HCoV-OC43 spike overlapping peptide pool stimulation. These TCRs come from a human donor who received a COVID-19 vaccine.

The gene calls are TRBV19 and TRBJ1-2; D is ambiguous. The CDR3 covers 14 residues. V gave up 3 bases and J gave up 4 bases, with 12 bases separating them. Germline assignment: CDR1 LNHDA and CDR2 SQIVND (reference sequence). CDR3 in amino acids: CASSISGSSYGYTF. CDR3 DNA: TGTGCCAGTAGTATTTCAGGCAGCTCCTATGGCTACACCTTC.

The gene calls are TRBV4-2 and TRBJ2-3; D remains unclear. V was shortened by 5 bases and J by 4 bases, with 13 bases between the two germline ends. This CDR3 is built from 14 residues. Germline assignment: CDR1 LGHNA and CDR2 YNFKEQ. The CDR3 DNA reads as TGTGCCAGCAGCGGAATTCAACCCCCAGATACGCAGTATTTT. Its translation is CASSGIQPPDTQYF.

The rearrangement uses TRBV4-1 and TRBJ2-2, with 12 bases aligning to TRBD2. CDR3 length: 17 residues. Germline values: CDR1 MGHRA, CDR2 YSYEKL. Losses at the gene ends were 2 bases for V and 6 bases for J; bases not matched to a gene: 7. CDR3 protein: CASSQYRLAGVAGELFF. In DNA, the CDR3 is TGCGCCAGCAGCCAATATCGACTAGCGGGAGTAGCCGGGGAGCTGTTTTTT.

The chain has TRBV3-1 (or the pseudogene TRBV3-2) and TRBJ2-7, with a weak D call TRBD2 (6 bases). CDR1 LGHDT and CDR2 YNNKEL come from the germline V gene (reference sequence). The CDR3 loop spans 19 amino acids. V was trimmed by 2 bases and J by 0 bases, leaving 23 bases between them. This chain's CDR3 is CASSQNPLGFRGISYEQYF. CDR3 coding DNA: TGTGCCAGCAGCCAAAATCCCTTGGGCTTTCGCGGGATCTCCTACGAGCAGTACTTC.

This chain joins TRBV29-1 and TRBJ2-3, with 8 bases lining up with TRBD1. Germline loops: CDR1 SQVTM, CDR2 ANQGSEA. The CDR3 contains 12 residues. The trim removed 4 bases at V and 4 bases at J, leaving 1 base unmatched. This chain's CDR3 is CSVGDRPDTQYF. DNA for the CDR3: TGCAGCGTTGGGGACAGGCCAGATACGCAGTATTTT.

This sequence joins TRBV6-2 or TRBV6-3 and TRBJ1-5; D is unresolved. With 0 bases removed from V and 0 bases from J, the gap between germline ends came to 9 bases. This CDR3 spans 16 amino acids. Looked up from germline, CDR1 is MNHEY and CDR2 is SVGEGT. CDR3 region: CASSYSGSYSNQPQHF. The CDR3 DNA reads as TGTGCCAGCAGTTACTCGGGGAGTTATAGCAATCAGCCCCAGCATTTT.

This clone was picked up one time. The V and J genes are TRBV7-9 and TRBJ2-5; D might be TRBD1 or TRBD2, each matching 5 bases. The CDR3 loop spans 13 amino acids. Germline-derived CDR1 and CDR2 are SEHNR and FQNEAQ (reference sequence). Trimming removed 11 bases from V and 5 bases from J, with 18 bases in between. CDR3 DNA sequence: TGTGCCGTCGGGGTGGGGCCGTGGGAGACCCAGTACTTC. This encodes CAVGVGPWETQYF.